This T cell receptor beta chain was captured by sequencing in a study of blood T cell repertoires in COVID-19 (dated by TCRdb to 2018 to 2020). With respect to the entire study: The collaborator samples originated in the United States, Italy and Spain and spanned the acute and convalescent phases of COVID-19. The material from the prospective study consisted of cDNA or gDNA derived from T cells, B-cell-depleted T cells, or PBMCs. Subjects who had been exposed to COVID-19, were actively infected with it, or had recovered from it provided the deeply sampled blood TCRbeta repertoires that made up the dataset. The repertoires were released in a freely available public database intended as a resource for research on the immune response to SARS-CoV-2. The samples were drawn from two sources: the first 160 participants of the ongoing ImmuneRACE study, and 950 to 1,500 subjects contributed by 6 global collaborators. Nearly every sample came with metadata listing a de-identified subject ID, COVID-19 status, age in years and sex. Where HLA class I and class II types were available, the types were taken from metadata supplied by the sample provider, not from assay-based typing. Study-wide findings and limitations: How much clinical and demographic metadata was included differed by source and by participant, and the metadata was provided uncurated.

Of note for this clone: There is no known antigen for this receptor. No much larger clone is present one base from it, and per-base qualities are unavailable.

TCRbeta CDR3 regions were amplified from genomic DNA by means of the immunoSEQ Assay, a bias-controlled multiplex PCR. The original pipeline was this. The number of nucleated cells in each sample was estimated from the amplification of reference gene primers within the assay. Sequence reads were collapsed and filtered to measure the absolute abundance of every unique TCRbeta CDR3 rearrangement. For each sample, productive Simpson clonality was calculated as the square root of Simpson's diversity index over productive rearrangements. TCRdb limited this immuneACCESS table to in-frame rearrangements with V and J called. A share of clones is missing; checked studies link under half to unresolved V genes, and the rest is unexplained. V and J calls and clone size are given by that table; D and trimming were obtained from the DNA. The sample table records about 53,000 clones; roughly 90% of these occur just once. The ten most abundant clones make up approximately 3% of the sample.

The collaborating institutions used their own protocols to collect whole blood in K2EDTA tubes. Collaborator samples were shipped for TCRbeta analysis as frozen whole blood, isolated PBMCs, or DNA extracted from either sample type. Source material: peripheral blood. The sequence derives from a human donor in a cohort sampled during active COVID-19.

The CDR3 has the sequence CASSLVAQYNSPLHF. The base sequence is TGTGCCAGCAGCTTGGTAGCCCAATATAATTCACCCCTCCACTTT. The chain is assembled from TRBV5-6 and TRBJ1-6; too little of a D gene remains to name it. V gives up 0 bases and J gives up 4 bases, and the segment between their germline ends measures 8 bases. The CDR3 numbers 15 residues from cysteine through phenylalanine. Of the read, only the CDR3 DNA is kept; its 45 bases are in frame from base 1. The CDR1 and CDR2 encoded by the germline V gene are SGHDT and YYEEEE.